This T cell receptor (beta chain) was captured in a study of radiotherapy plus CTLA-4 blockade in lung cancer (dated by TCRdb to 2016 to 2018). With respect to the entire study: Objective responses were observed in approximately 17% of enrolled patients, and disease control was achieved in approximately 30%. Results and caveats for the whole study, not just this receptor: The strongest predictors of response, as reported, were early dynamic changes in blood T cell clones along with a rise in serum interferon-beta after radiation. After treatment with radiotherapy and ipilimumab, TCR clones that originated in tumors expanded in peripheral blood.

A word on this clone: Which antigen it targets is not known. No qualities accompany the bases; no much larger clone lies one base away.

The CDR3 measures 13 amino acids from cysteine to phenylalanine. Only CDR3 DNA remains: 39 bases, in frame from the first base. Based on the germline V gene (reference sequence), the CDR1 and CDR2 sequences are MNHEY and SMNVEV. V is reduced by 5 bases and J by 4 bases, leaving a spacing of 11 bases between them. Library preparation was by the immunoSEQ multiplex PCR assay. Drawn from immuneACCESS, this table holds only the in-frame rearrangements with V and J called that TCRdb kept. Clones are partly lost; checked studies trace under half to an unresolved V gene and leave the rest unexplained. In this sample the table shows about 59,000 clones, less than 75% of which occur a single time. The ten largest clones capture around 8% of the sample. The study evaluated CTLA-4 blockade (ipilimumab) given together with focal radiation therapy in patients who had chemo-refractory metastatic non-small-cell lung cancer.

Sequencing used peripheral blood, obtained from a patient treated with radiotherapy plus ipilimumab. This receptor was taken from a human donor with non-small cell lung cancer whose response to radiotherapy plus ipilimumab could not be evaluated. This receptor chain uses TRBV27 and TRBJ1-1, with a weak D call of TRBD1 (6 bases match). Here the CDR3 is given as CASSPGQSTEAFF. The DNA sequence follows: TGTGCCAGCAGTCCAGGACAGAGCACTGAAGCTTTCTTT.